This TCR beta chain was identified in a study of T cells in Graves' hyperthyroidism and ophthalmopathy. Study overall: Peripheral blood was collected at initial diagnosis, before any treatment.

A sample of blood taken at first hyperthyroidism diagnosis preceded any ophthalmopathy symptoms. The CDR3 regions of TCR beta were amplified from RNA transcripts. First-round RT-PCR with HTBI primers amplified the TCR CDR3 region. Via MiXCR, TCRdb re-called the multiplex PCR reads, giving one row per CDR3 protein. The repertoire holds 690,000 or so distinct CDR3 sequences, with roughly 20% as singletons. Trimming took 1 base from V and 5 from J, leaving 9 bases between them. The CDR3 loop spans 14 amino acids. Per the germline V gene, CDR1 is MGHRA and CDR2 is YSYEKL. The sample consisted of blood. The sequence came from a woman in her fifties or sixties with Graves' hyperthyroidism that later progressed to Graves' ophthalmopathy. The V and J genes are TRBV4-1 and TRBJ2-1; D gene ambiguous. The CDR3 loop reads CASSQASWNNEQFF. In DNA, the CDR3 is TGCGCCAGCAGCCAAGCGAGTTGGAACAATGAGCAGTTCTTC.